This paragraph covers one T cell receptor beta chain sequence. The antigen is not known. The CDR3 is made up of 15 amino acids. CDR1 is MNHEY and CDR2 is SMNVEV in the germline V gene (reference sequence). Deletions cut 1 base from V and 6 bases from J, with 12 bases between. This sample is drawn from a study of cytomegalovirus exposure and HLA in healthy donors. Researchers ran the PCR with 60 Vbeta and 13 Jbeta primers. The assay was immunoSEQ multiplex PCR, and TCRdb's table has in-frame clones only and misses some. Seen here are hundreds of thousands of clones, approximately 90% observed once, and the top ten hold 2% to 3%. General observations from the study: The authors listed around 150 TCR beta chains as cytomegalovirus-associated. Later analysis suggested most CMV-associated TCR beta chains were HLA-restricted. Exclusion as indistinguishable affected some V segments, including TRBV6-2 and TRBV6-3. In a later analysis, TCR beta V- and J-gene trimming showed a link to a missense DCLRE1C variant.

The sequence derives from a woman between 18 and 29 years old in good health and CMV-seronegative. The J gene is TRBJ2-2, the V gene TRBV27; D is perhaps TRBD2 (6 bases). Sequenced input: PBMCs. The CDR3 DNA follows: TGTGCCAGCAGTTTATTGGGGGGATGGGCCGGGGAGCTGTTTTTT. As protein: CASSLLGGWAGELFF.